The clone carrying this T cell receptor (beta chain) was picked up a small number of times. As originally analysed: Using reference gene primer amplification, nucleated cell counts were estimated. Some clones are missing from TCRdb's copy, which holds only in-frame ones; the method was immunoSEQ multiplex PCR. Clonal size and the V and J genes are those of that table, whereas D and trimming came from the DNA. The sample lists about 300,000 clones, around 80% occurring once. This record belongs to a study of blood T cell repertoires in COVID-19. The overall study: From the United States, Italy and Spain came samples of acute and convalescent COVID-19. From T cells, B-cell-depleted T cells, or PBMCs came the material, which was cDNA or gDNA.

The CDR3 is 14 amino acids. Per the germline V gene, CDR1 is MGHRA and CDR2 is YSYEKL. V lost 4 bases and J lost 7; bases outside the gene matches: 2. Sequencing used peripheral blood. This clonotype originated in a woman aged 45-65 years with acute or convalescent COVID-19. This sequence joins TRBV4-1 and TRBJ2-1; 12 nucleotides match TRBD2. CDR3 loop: CASSPGLAGNEQFF. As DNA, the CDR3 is TGCGCCAGCAGCCCTGGACTAGCGGGGAATGAGCAGTTCTTC.